A selection of T cell receptor beta chains follows, all from one sample in a study of blood T cell repertoires in COVID-19. Generated by immunoSEQ multiplex PCR, the TCRdb table keeps only in-frame clones and is missing some. The sample records about 370,000 clones, about 89% being singletons. The sequenced material came from peripheral blood. The source of these receptors is a woman aged 25 to 39 with COVID-19, enrolled during active disease. Each CDR3 is given with its conserved first and last residue. D genes are given only for firm matches. Some rows have no size entry. The others give once, few or many, or a class for an expanded clone.

abundance: .
d_gene: TRBD2
j_gene: TRBJ2-2
v_gene: TRBV27
len: 17
CDR3aa: CASTQPKTSGNTGELFF
CDR3nt: TGTGCCAGCACCCAACCTAAAACTAGCGGAAACACCGGGGAGCTGTTTTTT

abundance: .
d_gene: TRBD2
j_gene: TRBJ2-5
v_gene: TRBV27
len: 14
CDR3aa: CASRRGLDSETQYF
CDR3nt: TGTGCCAGCAGGAGGGGACTAGATTCGGAGACCCAGTACTTC

abundance: .
d_gene: TRBD1
j_gene: TRBJ1-4
v_gene: TRBV28
len: 13
CDR3aa: CASSWGQNEKLFF
CDR3nt: TGTGCCAGCAGTTGGGGACAGAATGAAAAACTGTTTTTT

abundance: many
d_gene: .
j_gene: TRBJ1-1
v_gene: TRBV19
len: 14
CDR3aa: CASNPQGGNTEAFF
CDR3nt: TGTGCCAGTAACCCCCAGGGTGGGAACACTGAAGCTTTCTTT

abundance: .
d_gene: TRBD2
j_gene: TRBJ2-1
v_gene: TRBV12-5
len: 16
CDR3aa: CASGLGLAGDRNEQFF
CDR3nt: TGTGCTAGTGGTTTGGGACTAGCGGGAGATCGGAATGAGCAGTTCTTC

abundance: few
d_gene: TRBD1
j_gene: TRBJ1-6
v_gene: TRBV27
len: 14
CDR3aa: CASRPGQDNSPLHF
CDR3nt: TGTGCCAGCAGGCCGGGACAGGATAATTCACCCCTCCACTTT

abundance: .
d_gene: TRBD1
j_gene: TRBJ1-1
v_gene: TRBV15
len: 17
CDR3aa: CATSREPWDSWNTEAFF
CDR3nt: TGTGCCACCAGCAGAGAGCCCTGGGACAGCTGGAACACTGAAGCTTTCTTT

abundance: .
d_gene: TRBD2
j_gene: TRBJ2-2
v_gene: TRBV7-2
len: 14
CDR3aa: CASSLTSDPGELFF
CDR3nt: TGTGCCAGCAGCCTAACTAGCGATCCCGGGGAGCTGTTTTTT

abundance: .
d_gene: TRBD1
j_gene: TRBJ1-2
v_gene: TRBV28
len: 18
CDR3aa: CASSSPWTGGAVSYGYTF
CDR3nt: TGTGCCAGCAGTTCTCCATGGACAGGGGGCGCGGTCAGCTATGGCTACACCTTC

abundance: .
d_gene: TRBD1
j_gene: TRBJ1-5
v_gene: TRBV27
len: 17
CDR3aa: CASSHLQATGAISAQHF
CDR3nt: TGTGCCAGCAGTCACTTACAAGCCACAGGGGCTATCTCGGCCCAGCATTTT

abundance: .
d_gene: TRBD2
j_gene: TRBJ2-3
v_gene: TRBV4-2
len: 16
CDR3aa: CASSQEGTSGGDTQYF
CDR3nt: TGTGCCAGCAGCCAAGAAGGGACTAGCGGAGGAGATACGCAGTATTTT

abundance: once
d_gene: .
j_gene: TRBJ2-5
v_gene: TRBV7-2
len: 15
CDR3aa: CASTPRPGRPETQYF
CDR3nt: TGTGCCAGCACCCCCCGGCCTGGGCGCCCCGAGACCCAGTACTTC

abundance: .
d_gene: .
j_gene: TRBJ1-2
v_gene: TRBV24-1
len: 12
CDR3aa: CATSDPDYGYTF
CDR3nt: TGTGCCACCAGTGATCCTGACTATGGCTACACCTTC

abundance: .
d_gene: .
j_gene: TRBJ2-7
v_gene: TRBV5-5
len: 13
CDR3aa: CASSLVLSLEQYF
CDR3nt: TGTGCCAGCAGCTTGGTTTTATCCCTCGAGCAGTACTTC

abundance: .
d_gene: .
j_gene: TRBJ2-1
v_gene: TRBV23-1
len: 13
CDR3aa: CASSQTGHNEQFF
CDR3nt: TGCGCCAGCAGTCAAACTGGGCACAATGAGCAGTTCTTC

abundance: .
d_gene: TRBD1
j_gene: TRBJ2-7
v_gene: TRBV28
len: 13
CDR3aa: CASKGQGPYEQYF
CDR3nt: TGTGCCAGCAAGGGACAGGGCCCCTACGAGCAGTACTTC

abundance: .
d_gene: TRBD1
j_gene: TRBJ2-7
v_gene: TRBV4-2
len: 16
CDR3aa: CASSQERGTGGLYQYF
CDR3nt: TGTGCCAGCAGCCAAGAAAGGGGGACAGGGGGACTCTATCAGTACTTC

abundance: .
d_gene: .
j_gene: TRBJ1-4
v_gene: TRBV15
len: 15
CDR3aa: CATSRSGSLNEKLFF
CDR3nt: TGTGCCACCAGCAGAAGCGGCAGTTTAAATGAAAAACTGTTTTTT

abundance: .
d_gene: .
j_gene: TRBJ2-5
v_gene: TRBV7-2
len: 12
CDR3aa: CASSQLAETQYF
CDR3nt: TGTGCCAGCAGCCAACTTGCGGAGACCCAGTACTTC

abundance: once
d_gene: .
j_gene: TRBJ1-1
v_gene: TRBV19
len: 13
CDR3aa: CASSIGLVTEAFF
CDR3nt: TGTGCCAGTAGTATTGGCCTCGTAACTGAAGCTTTCTTT

abundance: .
d_gene: .
j_gene: TRBJ2-1
v_gene: TRBV5-1
len: 17
CDR3aa: CASSLGSHPSSYNEQFF
CDR3nt: TGCGCCAGCAGCTTGGGTAGCCACCCGAGCTCCTACAATGAGCAGTTCTTC

abundance: .
d_gene: TRBD2
j_gene: TRBJ2-1
v_gene: TRBV7-9
len: 14
CDR3aa: CASSLLGTSDEQFF
CDR3nt: TGTGCCAGCAGCTTGCTGGGGACTAGCGACGAGCAGTTCTTC

abundance: few
d_gene: TRBD1
j_gene: TRBJ2-7
v_gene: TRBV29-1
len: 11
CDR3aa: CSAKTGNEQYF
CDR3nt: TGCAGCGCCAAGACAGGGAACGAGCAGTACTTC

abundance: .
d_gene: .
j_gene: TRBJ1-3
v_gene: TRBV7-9
len: 14
CDR3aa: CASSLATTGNTIYF
CDR3nt: TGTGCCAGCAGCTTAGCGACAACTGGAAACACCATATATTTT

abundance: .
d_gene: .
j_gene: TRBJ2-2
v_gene: TRBV10-3
len: 15
CDR3aa: CAIPGSGANTGELFF
CDR3nt: TGTGCCATCCCGGGAAGCGGAGCAAACACCGGGGAGCTGTTTTTT